This T cell receptor (beta chain) was observed in a study of OX40 agonist ivuxolimab in advanced cancers. Findings and caveats of the study: Some nonresponders also had low normalized T-cell clonal expansion. Compared with CD4+, CD8+ T cells on average had more expanded clones.

To note about this clone: Its matching antigen is unknown.

There are 14 residues in the CDR3. The germline CDR1 and CDR2 sequences are MNHEY and SMNVEV (reference sequence). V lost 4 bases and J lost 5, with 11 bases in between. Assay used: immunoSEQ multiplex PCR; TCRdb lists only in-frame clones, some missing. The repertoire holds around 55,000 clones, with approximately 83% as singletons. At cycle 4 day 1, cycle 7 day 1, and baseline, blood was sampled. The sequencing used CD4+ or CD8+ T cells sorted from blood, collected in a trial of the OX40 agonist ivuxolimab. The chain couples TRBV27 to TRBJ2-2, with unresolved D. The source of this sequence is an adult with an advanced solid tumor such as melanoma, head and neck, liver or kidney cancer. The CDR3 loop reads CASSYWSRTGELFF. The CDR3 region has the DNA TGTGCCAGCAGTTATTGGAGTCGTACCGGGGAGCTGTTTTTT.